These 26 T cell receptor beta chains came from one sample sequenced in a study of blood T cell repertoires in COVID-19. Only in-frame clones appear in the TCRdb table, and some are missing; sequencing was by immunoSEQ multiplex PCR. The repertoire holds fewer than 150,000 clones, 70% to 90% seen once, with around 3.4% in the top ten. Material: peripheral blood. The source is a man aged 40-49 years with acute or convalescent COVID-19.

This chain's CDR3 is CASSFTSGGAPDTQYF. CDR3 bases: TGCGCCAGCAGCTTTACTAGCGGGGGGGCCCCAGATACGCAGTATTTT. The rearrangement links TRBV5-1 to TRBJ2-3, with TRBD2 matching 13 bases. The CDR3 is made up of 16 amino acids. The germline V gene has CDR1 SGHRS and CDR2 YFSETQ. V trimming: 2 bases; J trimming: 4 bases; junction bases outside the gene matches: 4.

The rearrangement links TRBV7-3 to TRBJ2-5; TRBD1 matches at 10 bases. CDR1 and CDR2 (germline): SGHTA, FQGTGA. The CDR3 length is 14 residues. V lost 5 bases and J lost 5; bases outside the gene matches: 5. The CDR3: CASSPGQGLETQYF. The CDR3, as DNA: TGTGCCAGCAGCCCGGGACAGGGGTTGGAGACCCAGTACTTC.

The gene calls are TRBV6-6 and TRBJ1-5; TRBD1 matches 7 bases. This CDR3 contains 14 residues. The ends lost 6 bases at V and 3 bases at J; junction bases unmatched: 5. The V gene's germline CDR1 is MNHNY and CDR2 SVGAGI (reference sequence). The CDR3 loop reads CASSSTGDNQPQHF. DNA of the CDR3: TGTGCCAGCAGCAGTACAGGGGACAATCAGCCCCAGCATTTT.

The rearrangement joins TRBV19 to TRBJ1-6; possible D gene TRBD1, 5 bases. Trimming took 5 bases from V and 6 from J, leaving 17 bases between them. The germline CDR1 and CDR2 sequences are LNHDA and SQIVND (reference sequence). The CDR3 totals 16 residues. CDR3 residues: CASSSRRGGPNSPLHF. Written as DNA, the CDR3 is TGTGCCAGTAGTTCGCGACGGGGGGGACCTAATTCACCCCTCCACTTT.

CDR3 nucleotide sequence: TGTGCCAGCAGCCAAGATCATGGGGGCAGGGGCTACACCTTC. Its protein is CASSQDHGGRGYTF. The gene calls are TRBV3-1 (or the pseudogene TRBV3-2) and TRBJ1-2, with D possibly TRBD1 on 6 matching bases. V was pared by 0 bases and J by 8 bases, with 13 bases between. The CDR3 runs 14 residues. Germline CDR1 LGHDT, CDR2 YNNKEL (reference sequence).

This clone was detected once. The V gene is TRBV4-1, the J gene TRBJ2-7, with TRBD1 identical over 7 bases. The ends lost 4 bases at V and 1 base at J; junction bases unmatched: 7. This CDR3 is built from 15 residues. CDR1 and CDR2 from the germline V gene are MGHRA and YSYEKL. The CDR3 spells CASSRENRGSYEQYF. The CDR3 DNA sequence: TGCGCCAGCAGCCGCGAGAACAGGGGTTCCTACGAGCAGTACTTC.

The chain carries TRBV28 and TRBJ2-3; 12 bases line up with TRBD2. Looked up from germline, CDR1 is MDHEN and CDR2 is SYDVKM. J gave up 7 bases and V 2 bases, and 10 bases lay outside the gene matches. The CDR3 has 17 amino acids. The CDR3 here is CASSLGWLAGGDYTQYF. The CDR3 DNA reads TGTGCCAGCAGTTTAGGCTGGCTAGCGGGGGGGGATTATACGCAGTATTTT.

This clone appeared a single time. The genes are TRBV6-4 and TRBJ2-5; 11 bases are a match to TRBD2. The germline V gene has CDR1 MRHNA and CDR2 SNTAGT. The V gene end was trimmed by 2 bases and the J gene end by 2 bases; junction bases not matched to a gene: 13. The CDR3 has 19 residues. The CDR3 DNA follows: TGTGCCAGCAGTGACCCTATAAGAGTACTAGCGGGGGAGCAAGAGACCCAGTACTTC. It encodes CASSDPIRVLAGEQETQYF.

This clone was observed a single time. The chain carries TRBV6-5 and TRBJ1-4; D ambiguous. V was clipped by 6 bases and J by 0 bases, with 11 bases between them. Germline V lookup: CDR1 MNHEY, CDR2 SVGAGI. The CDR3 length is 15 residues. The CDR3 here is CASRAPFATNEKLFF. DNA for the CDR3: TGTGCCAGCAGAGCCCCATTTGCAACTAATGAAAAACTGTTTTTT.

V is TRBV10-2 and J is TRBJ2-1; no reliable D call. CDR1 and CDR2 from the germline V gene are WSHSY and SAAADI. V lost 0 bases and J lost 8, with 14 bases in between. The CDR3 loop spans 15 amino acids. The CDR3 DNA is TGCGCCAGCAGTGAGTCATTCAACAGAGTGGATGAGCAGTTCTTC. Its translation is CASSESFNRVDEQFF.

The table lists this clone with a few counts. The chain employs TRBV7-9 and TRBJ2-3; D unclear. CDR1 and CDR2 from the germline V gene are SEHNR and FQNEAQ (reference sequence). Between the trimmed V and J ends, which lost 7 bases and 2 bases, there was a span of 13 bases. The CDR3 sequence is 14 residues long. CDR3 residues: CASTASSSTDTQYF. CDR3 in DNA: TGTGCCAGCACAGCTAGTAGCTCCACAGATACGCAGTATTTT.

The CDR3 here is CASSDRASGGAPEQYF. DNA for the CDR3: TGTGCCAGCAGCGACCGAGCTAGCGGGGGGGCTCCCGAGCAGTACTTC. The chain recombines TRBV9 with TRBJ2-7; 12 nucleotides match TRBD2. Germline CDR1 is SGDLS and CDR2 is YYNGEE. This CDR3 has 16 residues. V lost 3 bases to trimming and J lost 6 bases; unmatched junction nucleotides: 10. The full variable domain, with the rest looked up from reference TRBV9 and TRBJ2-7, is DSGVTQTPKHLITATGQRVTLRCSPRSGDLSVYWYQQSLDQGLQFLIQYYNGEERAKGNILERFSAQQFPDLHSELNLSSLELGDSALYFCASSDRASGGAPEQYFGPGTRLTVT.

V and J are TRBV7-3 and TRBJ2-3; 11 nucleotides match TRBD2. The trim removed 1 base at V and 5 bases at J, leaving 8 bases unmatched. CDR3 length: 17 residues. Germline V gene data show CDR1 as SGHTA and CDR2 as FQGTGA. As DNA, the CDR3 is TGTGCCAGCAGCTTAAGTCAGGCTAGCGGGGGGAGAGATACGCAGTATTTT. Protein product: CASSLSQASGGRDTQYF.

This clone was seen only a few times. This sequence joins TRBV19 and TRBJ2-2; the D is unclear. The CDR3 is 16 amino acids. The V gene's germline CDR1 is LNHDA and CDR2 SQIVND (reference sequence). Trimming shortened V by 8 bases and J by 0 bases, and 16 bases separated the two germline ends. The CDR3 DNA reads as TGTGCCAGTTCCACCTCTGCTAAGCCGAACACCGGGGAGCTGTTTTTT. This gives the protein CASSTSAKPNTGELFF.

In nucleotides, the CDR3 is TGTGCCAGCAGCCGTAGCGGATACACTGAAGCTTTCTTT. Translation: CASSRSGYTEAFF. This sequence joins TRBV12-3 or TRBV12-4 and TRBJ1-1; D not certain. The CDR3 loop spans 13 amino acids. V was trimmed by 6 bases and J by 3 bases, leaving 11 bases between them.

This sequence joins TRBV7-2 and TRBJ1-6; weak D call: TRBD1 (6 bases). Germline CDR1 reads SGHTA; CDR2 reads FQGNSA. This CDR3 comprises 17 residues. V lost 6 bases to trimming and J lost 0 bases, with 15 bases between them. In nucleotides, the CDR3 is TGTGCCAGCAGGGCGACAGGCCTTAGCTCCTATAATTCACCCCTCCACTTT. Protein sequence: CASRATGLSSYNSPLHF.

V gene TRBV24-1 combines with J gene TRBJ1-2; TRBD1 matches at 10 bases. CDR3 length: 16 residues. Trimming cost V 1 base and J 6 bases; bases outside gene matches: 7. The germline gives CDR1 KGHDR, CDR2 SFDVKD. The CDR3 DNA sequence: TGTGCCACCAGTGATTTCTCAGGGACAGGGGAACATGGCTACACCTTC. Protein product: CATSDFSGTGEHGYTF.

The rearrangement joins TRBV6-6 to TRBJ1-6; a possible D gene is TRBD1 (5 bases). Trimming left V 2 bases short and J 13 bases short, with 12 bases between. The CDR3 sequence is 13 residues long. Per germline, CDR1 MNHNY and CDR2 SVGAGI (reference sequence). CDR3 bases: TGTGCCAGCAGTTACATGACAGACTCCCCCCTCCACTTT. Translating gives CASSYMTDSPLHF.

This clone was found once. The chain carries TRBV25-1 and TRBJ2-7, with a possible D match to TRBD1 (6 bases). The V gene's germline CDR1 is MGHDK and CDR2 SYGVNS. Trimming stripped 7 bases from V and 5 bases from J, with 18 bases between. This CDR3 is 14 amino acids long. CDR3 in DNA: TGTGCCAGCATGGCTGCTGGGACACCCCACGAGCAGTACTTC. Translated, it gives CASMAAGTPHEQYF.

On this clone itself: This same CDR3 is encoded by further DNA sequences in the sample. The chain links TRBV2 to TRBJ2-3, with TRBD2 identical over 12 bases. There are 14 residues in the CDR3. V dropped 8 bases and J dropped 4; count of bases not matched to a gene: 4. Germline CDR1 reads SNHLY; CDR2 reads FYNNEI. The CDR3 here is CASRLAGGPDTQYF. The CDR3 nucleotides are TGTGCCAGCCGGCTAGCGGGGGGGCCAGATACGCAGTATTTT.

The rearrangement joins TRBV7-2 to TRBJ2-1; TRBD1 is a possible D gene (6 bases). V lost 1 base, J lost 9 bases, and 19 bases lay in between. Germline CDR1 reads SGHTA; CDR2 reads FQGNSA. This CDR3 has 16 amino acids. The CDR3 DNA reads TGTGCCAGCAGCTTAGAAGTGGGGGCCCATTCTTTTGAGCAGTTCTTC. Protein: CASSLEVGAHSFEQFF.

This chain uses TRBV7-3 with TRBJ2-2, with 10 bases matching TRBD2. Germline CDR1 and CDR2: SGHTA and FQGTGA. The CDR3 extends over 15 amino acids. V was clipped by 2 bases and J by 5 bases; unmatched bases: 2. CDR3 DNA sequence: TGTGCCAGCAGCTTAGGGGGACTAGCGACCGGGGAGCTGTTTTTT. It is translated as CASSLGGLATGELFF. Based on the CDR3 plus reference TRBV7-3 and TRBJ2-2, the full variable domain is GAGVSQTPSNKVTEKGKYVELRCDPISGHTALYWYRQSLGQGPEFLIYFQGTGAADDSGLPNDRFFAVRPEGSVSTLKIQRTERGDSAVYLCASSLGGLATGELFFGEGSRLTVL.

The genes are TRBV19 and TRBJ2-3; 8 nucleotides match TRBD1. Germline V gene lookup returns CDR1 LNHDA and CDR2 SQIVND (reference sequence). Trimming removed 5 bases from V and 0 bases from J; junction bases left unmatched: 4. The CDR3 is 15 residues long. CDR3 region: CASSDRGSSTDTQYF. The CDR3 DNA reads TGTGCCAGTAGTGACAGGGGATCTAGCACAGATACGCAGTATTTT.

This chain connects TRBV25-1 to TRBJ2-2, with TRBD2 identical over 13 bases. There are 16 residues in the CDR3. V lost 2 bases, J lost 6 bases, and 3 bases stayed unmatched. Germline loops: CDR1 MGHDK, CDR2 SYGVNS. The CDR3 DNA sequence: TGTGCCAGCAGTGAACCAGGGACTAGCGGGGCCGGGGAGCTGTTTTTT. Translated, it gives CASSEPGTSGAGELFF.

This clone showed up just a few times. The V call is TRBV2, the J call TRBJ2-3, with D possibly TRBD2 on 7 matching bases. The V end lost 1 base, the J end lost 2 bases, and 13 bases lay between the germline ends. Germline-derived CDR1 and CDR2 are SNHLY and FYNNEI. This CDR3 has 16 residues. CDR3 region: CASSEGAGAPTDTQYF. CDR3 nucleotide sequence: TGTGCCAGCAGTGAAGGGGCGGGGGCCCCCACAGATACGCAGTATTTT.

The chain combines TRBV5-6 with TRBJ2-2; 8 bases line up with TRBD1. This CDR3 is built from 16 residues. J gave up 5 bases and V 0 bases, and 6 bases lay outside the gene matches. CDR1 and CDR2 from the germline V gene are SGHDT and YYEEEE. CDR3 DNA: TGTGCCAGCAGCTTGGGGCAGGGGGCAGGTACCGGGGAGCTGTTTTTT. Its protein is CASSLGQGAGTGELFF.